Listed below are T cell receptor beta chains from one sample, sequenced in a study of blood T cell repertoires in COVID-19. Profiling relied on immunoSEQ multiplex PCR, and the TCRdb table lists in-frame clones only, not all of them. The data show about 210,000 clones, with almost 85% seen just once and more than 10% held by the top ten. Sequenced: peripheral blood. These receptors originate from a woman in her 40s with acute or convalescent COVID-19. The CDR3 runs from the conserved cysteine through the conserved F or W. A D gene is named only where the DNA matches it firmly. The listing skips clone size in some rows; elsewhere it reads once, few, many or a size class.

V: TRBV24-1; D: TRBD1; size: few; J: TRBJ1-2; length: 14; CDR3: CATSGGQGHYGYTF; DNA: TGTGCCACCAGTGGAGGACAGGGGCACTATGGCTACACCTTC
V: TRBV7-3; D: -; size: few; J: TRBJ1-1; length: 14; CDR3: CASSSRNRATEAFF; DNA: TGTGCCAGCAGCTCGCGTAACAGGGCCACTGAAGCTTTCTTT
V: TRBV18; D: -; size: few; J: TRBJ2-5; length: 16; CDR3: CASSPVDSLSQETQYF; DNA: TGTGCCAGCTCACCAGTGGACAGTCTCTCACAAGAGACCCAGTACTTC
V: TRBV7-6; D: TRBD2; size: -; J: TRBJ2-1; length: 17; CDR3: CASSPDLGTSGGNEQFF; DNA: TGTGCCAGCAGCCCCGACCTCGGGACTAGCGGGGGAAATGAGCAGTTCTTC
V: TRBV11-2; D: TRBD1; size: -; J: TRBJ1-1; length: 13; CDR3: CASSLPPRGAAFF; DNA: TGTGCCAGCAGCTTACCACCCAGGGGGGCAGCTTTCTTT
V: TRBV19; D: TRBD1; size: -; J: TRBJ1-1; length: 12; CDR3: CASYDRATEAFF; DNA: TGTGCCAGCTATGACAGGGCCACTGAAGCTTTCTTT
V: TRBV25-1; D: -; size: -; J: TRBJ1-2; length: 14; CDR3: CASSGHGATNGYTF; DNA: TGTGCCAGCAGTGGGCATGGGGCGACGAATGGCTACACCTTC
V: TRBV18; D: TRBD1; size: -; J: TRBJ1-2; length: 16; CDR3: CASSKNGQGARGGYTF; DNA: TGTGCCAGCTCAAAAAATGGACAGGGGGCGCGAGGGGGCTACACCTTC
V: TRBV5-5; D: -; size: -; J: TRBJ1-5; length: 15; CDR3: CASSLSHGGNQPQHF; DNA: TGTGCCAGCAGCTTATCACACGGGGGCAATCAGCCCCAGCATTTT
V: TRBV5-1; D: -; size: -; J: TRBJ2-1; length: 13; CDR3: CASSLVRPDEQFF; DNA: TGCGCCAGCAGCTTGGTTCGCCCGGATGAGCAGTTCTTC
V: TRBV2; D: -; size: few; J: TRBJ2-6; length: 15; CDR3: CASSSVGSGANVLTF; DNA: TGTGCCAGCAGTTCTGTCGGCTCTGGGGCCAACGTCCTGACTTTC
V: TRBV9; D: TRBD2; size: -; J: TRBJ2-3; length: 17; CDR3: CASSVRLAGTHTDTQYF; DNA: TGTGCCAGCAGCGTACGCTTAGCGGGGACTCACACAGATACGCAGTATTTT
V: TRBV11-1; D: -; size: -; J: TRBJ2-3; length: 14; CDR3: CASSLLPRTDTQYF; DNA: TGTGCCAGCAGCTTATTGCCGAGGACAGATACGCAGTATTTT
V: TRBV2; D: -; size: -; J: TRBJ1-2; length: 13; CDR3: CASRSTGNYGYTF; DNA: TGTGCCAGCAGATCTACAGGGAACTATGGCTACACCTTC
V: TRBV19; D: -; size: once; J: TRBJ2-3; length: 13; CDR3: CASSATGTDTQYF; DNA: TGTGCCAGTAGTGCGACAGGTACAGATACGCAGTATTTT
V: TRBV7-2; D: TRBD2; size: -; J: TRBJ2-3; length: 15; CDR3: CASSLEGSGGDTQYF; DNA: TGTGCCAGCAGCTTGGAGGGCTCGGGGGGAGATACGCAGTATTTT
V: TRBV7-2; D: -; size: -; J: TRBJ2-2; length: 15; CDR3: CASSFRAEITGELFF; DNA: TGTGCCAGCAGCTTCAGAGCGGAGATCACCGGGGAGCTGTTTTTT
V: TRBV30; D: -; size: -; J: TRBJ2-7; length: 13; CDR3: CASTTIANYEQYF; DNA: TGTGCCTCCACAACGATCGCAAACTACGAGCAGTACTTC
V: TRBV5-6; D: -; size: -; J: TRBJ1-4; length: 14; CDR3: CASSTGQTPEKLFF; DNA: TGTGCCAGCAGCACGGGACAAACCCCCGAAAAACTGTTTTTT
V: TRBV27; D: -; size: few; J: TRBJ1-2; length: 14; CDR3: CASRAGHSNYGYTF; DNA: TGTGCCAGCAGAGCGGGACACTCTAACTATGGCTACACCTTC
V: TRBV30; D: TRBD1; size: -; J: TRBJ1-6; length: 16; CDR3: CAWSFNRGLDNSPLHF; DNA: TGTGCCTGGAGTTTTAACAGGGGGCTCGATAATTCACCCCTCCACTTT
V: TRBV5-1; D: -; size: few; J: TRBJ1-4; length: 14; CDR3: CASSLGQGNEKLFF; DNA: TGCGCCAGCAGCTTGGGGCAGGGAAATGAAAAACTGTTTTTT
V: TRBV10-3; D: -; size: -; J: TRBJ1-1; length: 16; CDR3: CAISESRAGLSTEAFF; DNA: TGTGCCATCAGTGAGTCCCGAGCGGGGTTGAGCACTGAAGCTTTCTTT
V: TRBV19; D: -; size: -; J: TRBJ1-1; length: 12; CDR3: CASSTVNTEAFF; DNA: TGTGCCAGTAGTACCGTGAACACTGAAGCTTTCTTT
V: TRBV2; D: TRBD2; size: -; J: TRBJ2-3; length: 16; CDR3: CASSVLAGVSTDTQYF; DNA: TGTGCCAGCAGTGTCCTAGCGGGAGTCAGCACAGATACGCAGTATTTT
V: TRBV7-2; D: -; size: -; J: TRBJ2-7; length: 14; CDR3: CASSLDANSYEQYF; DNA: TGTGCCAGCAGCTTAGATGCGAACTCCTACGAGCAGTACTTC
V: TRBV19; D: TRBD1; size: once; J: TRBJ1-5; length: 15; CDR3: CASSIGQGPGQPQHF; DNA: TGTGCCAGTAGTATAGGACAGGGTCCGGGGCAGCCCCAGCATTTT
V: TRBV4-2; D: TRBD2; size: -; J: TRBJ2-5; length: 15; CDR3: CASSQGLAGEETQYF; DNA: TGTGCCAGCAGCCAAGGACTAGCGGGAGAAGAGACCCAGTACTTC
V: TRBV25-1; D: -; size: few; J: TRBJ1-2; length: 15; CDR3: CASSESRGGTLGYTF; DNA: TGTGCCAGCAGTGAATCGCGGGGGGGCACATTGGGCTACACCTTC
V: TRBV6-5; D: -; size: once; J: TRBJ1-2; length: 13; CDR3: CASSRTENYGYTF; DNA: TGTGCCAGCAGTCGAACTGAAAACTATGGCTACACCTTC
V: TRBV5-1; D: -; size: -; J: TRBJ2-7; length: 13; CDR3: CASSLGQIYEQYF; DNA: TGCGCCAGCAGCTTGGGGCAGATCTACGAGCAGTACTTC
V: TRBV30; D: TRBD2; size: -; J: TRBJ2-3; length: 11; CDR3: CAWSAGTSHYF; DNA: TGTGCCTGGAGTGCGGGGACTAGTCACTATTTT
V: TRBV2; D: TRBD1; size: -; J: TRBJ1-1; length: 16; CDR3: CASSKGTGGGDTEAFF; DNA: TGTGCCAGCAGTAAAGGGACAGGGGGAGGGGACACTGAAGCTTTCTTT
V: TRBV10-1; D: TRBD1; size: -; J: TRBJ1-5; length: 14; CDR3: CASPGQVRNQPQHF; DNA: TGCGCCAGCCCCGGACAGGTCCGCAATCAGCCCCAGCATTTT
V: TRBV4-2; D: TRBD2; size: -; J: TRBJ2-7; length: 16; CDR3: CASSQDYSSGGDEQYF; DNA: TGTGCCAGCAGCCAAGATTATTCTAGCGGGGGCGACGAGCAGTACTTC
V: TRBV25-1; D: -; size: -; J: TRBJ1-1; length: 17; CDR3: CASSESGGAPGNTEAFF; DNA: TGTGCCAGCAGTGAATCTGGCGGAGCCCCTGGGAACACTGAAGCTTTCTTT
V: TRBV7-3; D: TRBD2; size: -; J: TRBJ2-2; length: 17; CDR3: CASSFPSGGAPTGELFF; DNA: TGTGCCAGCAGCTTCCCTAGCGGGGGGGCCCCCACCGGGGAGCTGTTTTTT